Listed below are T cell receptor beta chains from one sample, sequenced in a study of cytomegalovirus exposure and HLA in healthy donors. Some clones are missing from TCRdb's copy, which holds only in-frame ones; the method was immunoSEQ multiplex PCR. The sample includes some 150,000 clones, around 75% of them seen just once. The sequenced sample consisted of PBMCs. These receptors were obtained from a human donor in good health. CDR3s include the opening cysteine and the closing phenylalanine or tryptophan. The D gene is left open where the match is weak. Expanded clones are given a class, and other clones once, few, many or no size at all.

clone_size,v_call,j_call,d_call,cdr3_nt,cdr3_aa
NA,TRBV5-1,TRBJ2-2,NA,TGCGCCAGCAGCCTAACCTTAGCTGCGAACACCGGGGAGCTGTTTTTT,CASSLTLAANTGELFF
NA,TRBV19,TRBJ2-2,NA,TGTGCCAGTACCAGCACCGGGGAGCTGTTTTTT,CASTSTGELFF
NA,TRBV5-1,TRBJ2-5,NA,TGCGCCAGCAGCTTGGAAGGGGCACTACCTCAAGAGACCCAGTACTTC,CASSLEGALPQETQYF
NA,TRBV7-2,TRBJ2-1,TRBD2,TGTGCCAGCAGCTCGCGACTAGCGGAATACAATGAGCAGTTCTTC,CASSSRLAEYNEQFF
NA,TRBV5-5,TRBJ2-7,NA,TGTGCCAGCAGCTTAAGCGCGGGTTACGAGCAGTACTTC,CASSLSAGYEQYF
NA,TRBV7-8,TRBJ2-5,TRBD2,TGTGCCAGCAGCTTAGGTCGACTAGCGGGGGGTGGAGAGACCCAGTACTTC,CASSLGRLAGGGETQYF
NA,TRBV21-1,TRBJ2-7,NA,TGTGTCCCACGGCGGGAAATTGATGATTGGTACGAGCAGTACTTC,CVPRREIDDWYEQYF
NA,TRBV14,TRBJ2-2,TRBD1,TGTGCCAGCAGCCAAGATACCCGGGACAGGGTGACCGGGGAGCTGTTTTTT,CASSQDTRDRVTGELFF
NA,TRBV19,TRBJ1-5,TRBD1,TGTGCCAGTAGTATTAGAGGCCAGGGGGCTGGCGGTCAGCCCCAGCATTTT,CASSIRGQGAGGQPQHF
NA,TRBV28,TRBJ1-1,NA,TGTGCCGCCACAGGAGCGAACACTGAAGCCTTCTTT,CAATGANTEAFF
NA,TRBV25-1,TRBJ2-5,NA,TGTGCCAGCAGTAAACAGCTTTCCTTCTCTCAAGAGACCCAGTACTTC,CASSKQLSFSQETQYF
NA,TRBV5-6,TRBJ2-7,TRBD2,TGTGCCAGCAGCTATAGCGGGGGCCACTACGAGCAGTACTTC,CASSYSGGHYEQYF
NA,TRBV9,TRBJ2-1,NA,TGTGCCAGCAGAAACCAAAATGGGGCAGGGCCCAACTACAATGAGCAGTTCTTC,CASRNQNGAGPNYNEQFF
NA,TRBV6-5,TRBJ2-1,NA,TGTGCCAGCAGTTACTCCGCCGGGACACCCCCTGAGCAGTTCTTC,CASSYSAGTPPEQFF
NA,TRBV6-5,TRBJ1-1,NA,TGTGCCAGCAGTTACTCGTCGGGGGGAGGCACTGAAGCTTTCTTT,CASSYSSGGGTEAFF
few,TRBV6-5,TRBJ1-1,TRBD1,TGTGCCAGCAGTCGACACGAGACAGGGGCCGGTGAAGCTTTCTTT,CASSRHETGAGEAFF
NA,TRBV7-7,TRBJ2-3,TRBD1,TGTGCCAGCAGCTTAGGGGGACAGAGCACAGATACGCAGTATTTT,CASSLGGQSTDTQYF
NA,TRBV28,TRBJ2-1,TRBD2,TGTGCCAGCGTCCAAGCGGGAGAAGGTAAGAATGAGCAGTTCTTC,CASVQAGEGKNEQFF